This note documents a single T cell receptor beta chain sequence. As yet, its antigen is unknown. CDR1 is KGHSH, CDR2 LQKENI, per germline. This CDR3 comprises 16 residues. Trimming removed 4 bases from V and 0 bases from J, with 13 bases in between. This entry is derived from a study of cytomegalovirus exposure and HLA in healthy donors. PCR used 60 Vbeta primers and 13 Jbeta primers. Using immunoSEQ multiplex PCR, the repertoire was profiled, and TCRdb retains in-frame clones only, with some absent. The table shows approximately 140,000 clones, with approximately 78% occurring only once. Whole-study findings and limits: For cytomegalovirus status, the classifier reportedly gave diagnoses with high specificity and sensitivity. According to a later analysis, most TCR beta chains associated with CMV appeared HLA-restricted.

The source material was PBMCs. The chain has TRBV18 and TRBJ1-3; no clear D. This receptor was obtained from a man in his forties or fifties in good health and CMV-seropositive. The CDR3, as DNA: TGTGCCAGCTCACTTGGACTCCCAAGCTCTGGAAACACCATATATTTT. Its protein is CASSLGLPSSGNTIYF.